The clone carrying this T cell receptor (beta chain) occurred many times. Its antigen is not identified. Treatment was busulfan-fludarabine conditioning, a marrow graft, and cyclophosphamide on days +3 and +4. This sample is part of a study of T cells after posttransplantation cyclophosphamide. This CDR3 comprises 11 residues. Trimming removed 6 bases from V and 6 bases from J, with 12 bases in between. Germline loops: CDR1 SQVTM, CDR2 ANQGSEA. Only in-frame clones appear in the TCRdb table, and some are missing; sequencing was by immunoSEQ multiplex PCR. Singletons are absent from the sample, which has around 24,000 clones. Broader study findings: Tissue-infiltrating T cells from skin or gut overlapped little with blood T cells. Donor-recipient repertoire similarity was low at 1-2 months, rising over year one.

The sequenced sample was PBMCs, obtained after allogeneic stem cell transplant with posttransplant cyclophosphamide. The chain is built from TRBV29-1 and TRBJ2-7, with D possibly matching TRBD1 (5 bases). The TCR comes from a male patient in his late teens or twenties who received an allogeneic stem cell transplant from a related donor, was CMV-positive, and had no GVHD. Some T cells may trace back to the graft donor. CDR3 loop: CSVQGPGEQYF. CDR3 sequence (DNA): TGCAGCGTGCAGGGTCCGGGCGAGCAGTACTTC.